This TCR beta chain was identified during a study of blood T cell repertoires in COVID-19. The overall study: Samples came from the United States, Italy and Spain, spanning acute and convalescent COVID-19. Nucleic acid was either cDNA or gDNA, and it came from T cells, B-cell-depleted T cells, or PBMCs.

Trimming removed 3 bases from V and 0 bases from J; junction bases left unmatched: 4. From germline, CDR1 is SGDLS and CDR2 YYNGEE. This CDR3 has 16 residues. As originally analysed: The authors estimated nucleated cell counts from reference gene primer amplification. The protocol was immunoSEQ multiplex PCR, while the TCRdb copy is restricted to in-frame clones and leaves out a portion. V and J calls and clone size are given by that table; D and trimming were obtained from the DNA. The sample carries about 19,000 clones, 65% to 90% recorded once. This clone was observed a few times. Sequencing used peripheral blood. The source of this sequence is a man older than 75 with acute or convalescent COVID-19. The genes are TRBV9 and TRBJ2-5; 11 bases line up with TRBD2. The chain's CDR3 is CASSEIAGGYQETQYF. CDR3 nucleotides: TGTGCCAGCAGCGAAATAGCGGGGGGGTACCAAGAGACCCAGTACTTC.